The 27 T cell receptor beta chains presented below share a single source sample, sequenced in a study of T cell responses to AZD1222 COVID-19 vaccine. Some clones are missing from TCRdb's copy, which holds only in-frame ones; the method was immunoSEQ multiplex PCR. Of fewer than 250,000 clones in the sample, 90% to 95% are singletons; the top ten hold about 1%. The sample was peripheral blood, taken on day 0 of MenACWY control vaccination. The origin of the receptors is an adult in good health.

V usage is TRBV24-1 and J usage is TRBJ1-1; possible D gene TRBD1, 6 bases. CDR1 KGHDR and CDR2 SFDVKD come from the germline V gene. The CDR3 totals 13 residues. Trimming left V 9 bases short and J 2 bases short, with 12 bases between. CDR3 sequence: CATRLTGNTEAFF. CDR3 bases: TGTGCCACCCGTTTGACAGGAAACACTGAAGCTTTCTTT.

The chain is built from TRBV7-2 and TRBJ2-7; TRBD1 matches at 7 bases. J gave up 2 bases and V 5 bases, and 9 bases lay outside the gene matches. Per the germline V gene, CDR1 is SGHTA and CDR2 is FQGNSA. There are 15 residues in the CDR3. The CDR3 reads CASSQQGSLTYEQYF. DNA for the CDR3: TGTGCCAGCAGCCAACAGGGGTCCCTCACCTACGAGCAGTACTTC. The full variable domain, with the rest looked up from reference TRBV7-2 and TRBJ2-7, is GAGVSQSPSNKVTEKGKDVELRCDPISGHTALYWYRQSLGQGLEFLIYFQGNSAPDKSGLPSDRFSAERTGGSVSTLTIQRTQQEDSAVYLCASSQQGSLTYEQYFGPGTRLTVT.

The chain recombines TRBV7-2 with TRBJ1-2; the D gene is possibly TRBD1 (5 bases). Germline values: CDR1 SGHTA, CDR2 FQGNSA. The length of the CDR3 is 13 residues. V lost 1 base, J lost 12 bases, and 15 bases lay in between. The CDR3: CASSLGPTGSHTF. The CDR3, as DNA: TGTGCCAGCAGCTTAGGCCCTACAGGAAGTCACACCTTC.

This chain uses TRBV3-1 (or the pseudogene TRBV3-2) with TRBJ2-5, with D maybe TRBD1 (6 bases). This CDR3 comprises 14 residues. CDR1 LGHDT and CDR2 YNNKEL come from the germline V gene (reference sequence). V gave up 3 bases and J gave up 5 bases, with 13 bases separating them. CDR3 DNA sequence: TGTGCCAGCAGCCACCCCTGGGGGCGGGAGACCCAGTACTTC. Translating gives CASSHPWGRETQYF.

This chain links TRBV5-5 with TRBJ2-1; D call uncertain. The CDR3 loop spans 14 amino acids. V shed 3 bases and J shed 5 bases, with 12 bases lying between them. Germline CDR1 is SGHKS and CDR2 is YYEKEE (reference sequence). CDR3 sequence reads: CASSSWLGNNEQFF. CDR3 DNA sequence: TGTGCCAGCAGCTCGTGGTTAGGAAACAATGAGCAGTTCTTC.

The chain recombines TRBV19 with TRBJ1-2; D perhaps matches TRBD1 (5 bases). V was trimmed by 7 bases and J by 2 bases, leaving 11 bases between them. The CDR3 has 13 amino acids. Germline V gene sequence: CDR1 LNHDA, CDR2 SQIVND (reference sequence). CDR3 sequence reads: CASTPAGNYGYTF. CDR3 DNA: TGTGCCAGTACCCCTGCAGGGAACTATGGCTACACCTTC.

The V and J genes are TRBV2 and TRBJ1-1, with D possibly matching TRBD1 (5 bases). The CDR3 runs to 13 residues. The V end lost 5 bases, the J end lost 5 bases, and 12 bases lay between the germline ends. CDR1 is SNHLY and CDR2 is FYNNEI in the germline V gene. The CDR3 spells CASSPQGWTEAFF. The CDR3 DNA sequence: TGTGCCAGCAGTCCCCAGGGTTGGACTGAAGCTTTCTTT. Complete variable domain (other parts from reference TRBV2 and TRBJ1-1): EPEVTQTPSHQVTQMGQEVILRCVPISNHLYFYWYRQILGQKVEFLVSFYNNEISEKSEIFDDQFSVERPDGSNFTLKIRSTKLEDSAMYFCASSPQGWTEAFFGQGTRLTVV.

The chain couples TRBV13 to TRBJ1-2; 8 bases are shared with TRBD1. The J segment lost 2 bases and the V segment lost 5 bases, leaving 4 bases of the junction unmatched. Germline V gives CDR1 PRHDT, CDR2 FYEKMQ (reference sequence). The CDR3 is 14 residues long. CDR3 protein: CASSLWTGNYGYTF. The CDR3 region has the DNA TGTGCCAGCAGCCTCTGGACAGGGAACTATGGCTACACCTTC.

The rearrangement uses TRBV2 and TRBJ1-2, with D unresolved. Germline assignment: CDR1 SNHLY and CDR2 FYNNEI. CDR3 length: 13 residues. V dropped 6 bases and J dropped 5 bases, with 13 bases sitting between them. The CDR3 sequence is CASSVERNYGYTF. The CDR3 region has the DNA TGTGCCAGCAGCGTAGAAAGGAATTATGGCTACACCTTC.

The rearrangement uses TRBV5-4 and TRBJ1-1; 8 bases match TRBD1. Germline lookup yields CDR1 SGHNT and CDR2 YYREEE (reference sequence). After removal of 4 bases from V and 4 bases from J, the junction contained 12 bases not matched to a gene. This CDR3 is 16 amino acids long. The CDR3 sequence: CASSRSTGGRGTEAFF. CDR3 sequence (DNA): TGTGCCAGCAGCAGAAGCACAGGGGGTCGGGGCACTGAAGCTTTCTTT.

The table lists this clone with a few counts. This sequence joins TRBV10-3 and TRBJ1-2; 7 nucleotides match TRBD1. Germline V gene lookup returns CDR1 ENHRY and CDR2 SYGVKD. This CDR3 spans 15 amino acids. With 6 bases clipped from V and 4 bases from J, the junction kept 11 bases outside the gene matches. The CDR3 DNA follows: TGTGCCATCAGCGCAGGGACAGCCCTCTCCTATGGCTACACCTTC. Encoded protein: CAISAGTALSYGYTF.

The chain couples TRBV28 to TRBJ1-2; the D is unclear. V dropped 3 bases and J dropped 4 bases, with 15 bases sitting between them. Germline CDR1 is MDHEN and CDR2 is SYDVKM. The CDR3 sequence is 15 residues long. The CDR3 nucleotides read TGTGCCAGCAGTTTGTCAGGAGGCTCTGGCTATGGCTACACCTTC. Translated: CASSLSGGSGYGYTF.

The gene calls are TRBV2 and TRBJ1-4, with a tentative D call TRBD1 (6 bases). The CDR3 covers 16 residues. Germline assignment: CDR1 SNHLY and CDR2 FYNNEI. The V and J ends lost 3 bases and 3 bases respectively, with 14 bases between them. The CDR3 region is CASSEWTVGANEKLFF. CDR3 nucleotides: TGTGCCAGCAGTGAGTGGACAGTGGGGGCTAATGAAAAACTGTTTTTT.

The rearrangement links TRBV12-3 or TRBV12-4 to TRBJ1-5; D is possibly TRBD1 (5 bases). Trimming removed 3 bases at V and 4 bases at J, with 7 bases between. There are 13 residues in the CDR3. DNA for the CDR3: TGTGCCAGCAGTTTGACAGTTAATCAGCCCCAGCATTTT. Its translation is CASSLTVNQPQHF.

This clone appeared once. The V gene is TRBV7-9, the J gene TRBJ1-6; D possibly corresponds to TRBD1 (6 bases). Trimming took off 5 bases at V and 7 bases at J, with 12 bases between the two ends. The germline V gene encodes CDR1 SEHNR and CDR2 FQNEAQ (reference sequence). The CDR3 length is 14 residues. The CDR3 DNA follows: TGTGCCAGCAGCACCAGGACAGACAATTCACCCCTCCACTTT. It specifies CASSTRTDNSPLHF.

This chain connects TRBV11-2 to TRBJ1-2; the D is unclear. Trimming took 4 bases from V and 6 from J, leaving 15 bases between them. CDR1 SGHAT and CDR2 FQNNGV come from the germline V gene. The CDR3 has 14 residues. The CDR3 sequence: CASSSRTAADGYTF. CDR3 DNA: TGTGCCAGCAGCTCCCGGACCGCGGCGGATGGCTACACCTTC.

The chain uses TRBV27 and TRBJ2-7, with 8 bases matching TRBD1. This CDR3 is 13 amino acids long. Trimming at V came to 6 bases and at J to 3 bases, leaving 4 bases not matched to a gene. Germline lookup yields CDR1 MNHEY and CDR2 SMNVEV (reference sequence). CDR3 loop: CASSGDRLYEQYF. As DNA, the CDR3 is TGTGCCAGCAGCGGGGACAGGCTCTACGAGCAGTACTTC.

V usage is TRBV4-3 and J usage is TRBJ2-5; tentative D call: TRBD2 (6 bases). CDR1 and CDR2 (germline): LGHNA, YSLEER. V was clipped by 6 bases and J by 4 bases, with 18 bases between them. The CDR3 is 15 residues long. In DNA, the CDR3 is TGCGCCAGCAGTGAGGACTATCTTGGGGGAGAGACCCAGTACTTC. Residues: CASSEDYLGGETQYF.

The chain has TRBV6-6 and TRBJ2-1; 11 positions agree with TRBD1. Per germline, CDR1 MNHNY and CDR2 SVGAGI (reference sequence). The ends lost 6 bases at V and 9 bases at J; junction bases unmatched: 10. This CDR3 has 15 amino acids. Written as DNA, the CDR3 is TGTGCCAGCAGCTCCCGGGACAGGGGGTTTGGTGAGCAGTTCTTC. Translation gives CASSSRDRGFGEQFF.

The chain combines TRBV4-3 with TRBJ1-2; 7 bases agree with TRBD1. The CDR3 loop spans 15 amino acids. Germline V gene sequence: CDR1 LGHNA, CDR2 YSLEER. The ends lost 1 base at V and 5 bases at J; junction bases unmatched: 7. For the CDR3, the DNA is TGCGCCAGCAGCCAAGCCAACAGGGGCACTTATGGCTACACCTTC. Translated: CASSQANRGTYGYTF.

The V gene is TRBV7-2, the J gene TRBJ1-1; no clear D gene. The CDR3 has 13 residues. V dropped 5 bases and J dropped 6 bases, with 13 bases sitting between them. From germline, CDR1 is SGHTA and CDR2 FQGNSA. The CDR3 spells CASSPHVSPEAFF. CDR3 in DNA: TGTGCCAGCAGCCCCCATGTAAGCCCTGAAGCTTTCTTT.

The V call is TRBV7-9, the J call TRBJ1-1; maybe TRBD1 (5 bases). Germline-derived CDR1 and CDR2 are SEHNR and FQNEAQ (reference sequence). CDR3 length: 15 amino acids. With 4 bases removed from V and 0 bases from J, the gap between germline ends came to 12 bases. CDR3 region: CASSSDMTMNTEAFF. The CDR3 DNA reads as TGTGCCAGCAGCTCGGACATGACCATGAACACTGAAGCTTTCTTT.

This chain connects TRBV5-1 to TRBJ2-1; TRBD1 might be the D (6 bases). The CDR3 is 13 amino acids. The V gene lost 2 bases and the J gene lost 9 bases, with 12 bases spanning the gap. CDR1 and CDR2 from the germline V gene are SGHRS and YFSETQ. This CDR3 reads CASSFEQGVEQFF. In DNA form, the CDR3 reads TGCGCCAGCAGCTTTGAACAGGGTGTTGAGCAGTTCTTC.

The table lists this clone with a count of one. A read error may produce the germline difference seen at one junction end. This sequence joins TRBV20-1 and TRBJ2-4, with D possibly being TRBD1 (6 bases). The germline CDR1 and CDR2 sequences are DFQATT and SNEGSKA (reference sequence). This CDR3 has 11 residues. The CDR3 is CSADSGHLSSF. As DNA, the CDR3 is TGCAGTGCTGACTCGGGACACCTTTCTAGCTTC.

In DNA form, the CDR3 reads TGTGCCAGCAGCCTCGGCGGGGCTTACAATTCACCCCTCCACTTT. Residues: CASSLGGAYNSPLHF. The chain combines TRBV3-1 (or the pseudogene TRBV3-2) with TRBJ1-6, with TRBD1 as a possible D gene (5 bases). The V gene's germline CDR1 is LGHDT and CDR2 YNNKEL (reference sequence). The CDR3 is 15 residues long. V lost 4 bases to trimming and J lost 7 bases, with 14 bases between them.

This sequence joins TRBV3-1 (or the pseudogene TRBV3-2) and TRBJ1-2; 7 bases match TRBD1. The trim removed 3 bases at V and 3 bases at J, leaving 4 bases unmatched. Germline CDR1 LGHDT, CDR2 YNNKEL (reference sequence). The CDR3 is made up of 14 amino acids. CDR3 region: CASSQQGDDYGYTF. CDR3 DNA: TGTGCCAGCAGCCAGCAGGGGGACGACTATGGCTACACCTTC.

The rearrangement links TRBV19 to TRBJ1-4; possibly TRBD1 for D (5 bases). The CDR3 is made up of 16 amino acids. CDR1 is LNHDA, CDR2 SQIVND, per germline (reference sequence). V shed 6 bases and J shed 0 bases, with 14 bases lying between them. CDR3 amino acids: CASRGQGSATNEKLFF. The CDR3 DNA reads TGTGCCAGTAGAGGGCAGGGCTCTGCAACTAATGAAAAACTGTTTTTT.